These T cell receptor beta chains were read from a single sample in a study of T cells in Graves' hyperthyroidism and ophthalmopathy. TCRdb redid the calling of the multiplex PCR reads with MiXCR, one entry per CDR3 protein. The profile shows roughly 570,000 distinct CDR3 sequences, 15% to 19% of them singletons. The sample comprised blood. The receptors originated from a woman between 25 and 40 years old with Graves' hyperthyroidism. The CDR3 runs from the conserved cysteine through the conserved F or W. The order of the fields is V gene, clone size, D gene, J gene, CDR3 DNA, CDR3 protein. A D gene is named only where the DNA matches it firmly. Expanded clones get a size class; other rows say once, few or many, or leave the size out.

V: TRBV20-1; size: many; D: TRBD2; J: TRBJ2-1; DNA: TGCAGTGCCAGAAATCCGGGACTAGCGGGCGATGAGCAGTTCTTC; CDR3: CSARNPGLAGDEQFF
V: TRBV20-1; size: -; D: TRBD1; J: TRBJ1-1; DNA: TGCAGTGCTAGAGATCGAAGACAGGGGGCTGGTGGCACTGAAGCTTTCTTT; CDR3: CSARDRRQGAGGTEAFF
V: TRBV6-5; size: many; D: TRBD1; J: TRBJ1-6; DNA: TGTGCCAGCAGTTACTCAGGACAGGGAGAATCACCCCTCCACTTT; CDR3: CASSYSGQGESPLHF
V: TRBV27; size: -; D: -; J: TRBJ2-1; DNA: TGTGCCAGCAGTTCTGTGGAGGTGGATGAGCAGTTCTTC; CDR3: CASSSVEVDEQFF
V: TRBV20-1; size: many; D: -; J: TRBJ2-5; DNA: TGCAGTGCTAGAGACGCTAGAGCTGGAAAGACCCAGTACTTC; CDR3: CSARDARAGKTQYF
V: TRBV13; size: many; D: -; J: TRBJ2-7; DNA: TGTGCCAGCAGCTTAGGGGGGACTTCCGGCGAGCAGTACTTC; CDR3: CASSLGGTSGEQYF
V: TRBV6-1; size: few; D: -; J: TRBJ1-5; DNA: TGTGCCAGCAGCCAGCGGGGGGCAAGATTCGCGGAGGGGACTCGTCAGCCCCAGCATTTT; CDR3: CASSQRGARFAEGTRQPQHF
V: TRBV6-4; size: few; D: -; J: TRBJ2-2; DNA: TGTGCCAGCAGCGTAGAAGGGACACCCAACACCGGGGAGCTGTTTTTT; CDR3: CASSVEGTPNTGELFF
V: TRBV28; size: many; D: -; J: TRBJ2-7; DNA: TGTGCCAGCAGTTTAGAGGCTGTCTACGAGCAGTACTTC; CDR3: CASSLEAVYEQYF
V: TRBV20-1; size: many; D: TRBD2; J: TRBJ2-7; DNA: TGCAGTGCTAGAGATCCTAGCGGACACGAGGGACCATACGAGCAGTACTTC; CDR3: CSARDPSGHEGPYEQYF
V: TRBV7-2; size: many; D: TRBD1; J: TRBJ1-2; DNA: TGTGCCAGCAGTTCGACCGGGACAGGAGAAAACTATGGCTACACCTTC; CDR3: CASSSTGTGENYGYTF
V: TRBV3-1; size: few; D: -; J: TRBJ1-3; DNA: TGTGCCAGCAGGGGGGGACTGGTCTCTGGAAACACCATATATTTT; CDR3: CASRGGLVSGNTIYF
V: TRBV6-1; size: many; D: -; J: TRBJ1-5; DNA: TGTGCCAGCAGTGACCTTCAGATTCAGCCCCAGCATTTT; CDR3: CASSDLQIQPQHF
V: TRBV11-2; size: many; D: TRBD2; J: TRBJ2-7; DNA: TGTGCCAGCAGCTTACCGGGACTAGCGGCCACCTACGAGCAGTACTTC; CDR3: CASSLPGLAATYEQYF
V: TRBV28; size: many; D: -; J: TRBJ1-1; DNA: TGTGCCAGCAGCTTGACCTTACAACCGAACACTGAAGCTTTCTTT; CDR3: CASSLTLQPNTEAFF
V: TRBV7-2; size: many; D: TRBD1; J: TRBJ2-1; DNA: TGTGCCAGCAGCTTAGAACCAGGGGGCGAATGGGTCTCCTACAATGAGCAGTTCTTC; CDR3: CASSLEPGGEWVSYNEQFF
V: TRBV20-1; size: many; D: TRBD2; J: TRBJ2-1; DNA: TGCAGTGCTAGCGGGAGGAGGTCCGGGGGGGACAATGAGCAGTTCTTC; CDR3: CSASGRRSGGDNEQFF
V: TRBV24-1; size: few; D: -; J: TRBJ2-5; DNA: TGTGCCACCAGTGCTATTTTGGACAGCCAAGAGACCCAGTACTTC; CDR3: CATSAILDSQETQYF
V: TRBV10-3; size: -; D: TRBD1; J: TRBJ1-2; DNA: TGTGCCATCCCGGGACAGGGTTCCTATGGCTACACCTTC; CDR3: CAIPGQGSYGYTF
V: TRBV5-5; size: few; D: -; J: TRBJ1-4; DNA: TGTGCCAGCAGCTTGGAGAGATCTAATGAAAAACTGTTTTTT; CDR3: CASSLERSNEKLFF